This T cell receptor beta chain was identified in a study of memory CD8 T cells in hepatitis C reinfection. On the study more broadly: Peak reinfection sampling occurred 3 to 8 weeks after detected reinfection.

The CDR3 is made up of 15 amino acids. CDR1 and CDR2 from the germline V gene are MGHRA and YSYEKL. Trimming took 4 bases from V and 3 from J, leaving 10 bases between them. TCRdb's table, derived via immunoSEQ multiplex PCR, lists solely in-frame clones and lacks some. The sample lists under 50,000 clones, roughly 88% occurring once. Time point indicated: peak reinfection, 3 to 8 weeks after reinfection detection. The sorted cells went straight to TCR sequencing with no prior in vitro expansion. The Montreal HEPCO cohort supplied donors who inject drugs. General study findings and limits: With four to six donors, public clonotype conclusions could not be definitive.

Note on this clone: Its antigen is unidentified.

The sequence derives from a man younger than 35 with hepatitis C virus infection. Specimen: naive CD8+ T cells sorted from blood. This chain connects TRBV4-1 to TRBJ1-6; D perhaps matches TRBD1 (5 bases). The CDR3 spells CASSPGDVYNSPLHF. The DNA of the CDR3 is TGCGCCAGCAGCCCGGGGGATGTCTATAATTCACCCCTCCACTTT.